What follows are 14 T cell receptor beta chains derived from one specimen sequenced in a study of blood T cell repertoires in COVID-19. Measured with immunoSEQ multiplex PCR; TCRdb has only the in-frame clones, and not every one. This table holds about 160,000 clones, 82% found once. Input material: PBMCs or T cells enriched from blood (not recorded which). These receptor sequences come from a man aged 55 to 70 who had recovered from COVID-19.

CDR3 nucleotides: TGTGCCAGCAGCTTAGGGGCTAGCGGAGCCTCTAGTAAGCAGTACTTC. Translation gives CASSLGASGASSKQYF. This sequence joins TRBV7-6 and TRBJ2-7; 7 positions match TRBD2. Per germline, CDR1 SGHVS and CDR2 FNYEAQ. CDR3 length equals 16 residues. The J segment lost 8 bases and the V segment lost 1 base, leaving 14 bases of the junction unmatched. Full variable domain (outside the CDR3, taken from reference TRBV7-6 and TRBJ2-7): GAGVSQSPRYKVTKRGQDVALRCDPISGHVSLYWYRQALGQGPEFLTYFNYEAQQDKSGLPNDRFSAERPEGSISTLTIQRTEQRDSAMYRCASSLGASGASSKQYFGPGTRLTVT.

The genes are TRBV9 and TRBJ2-1, with a weak D call TRBD2 (6 bases). The V and J ends lost 4 bases and 7 bases respectively, with 15 bases between them. CDR1 is SGDLS, CDR2 YYNGEE, per germline. This CDR3 comprises 14 residues. The CDR3 loop is CASSPEGARNEQFF. Written as DNA, the CDR3 is TGTGCCAGCAGCCCGGAGGGCGCGAGAAATGAGCAGTTCTTC.

V gene TRBV5-1 combines with J gene TRBJ2-2, with D possibly being TRBD1 (5 bases). V lost 0 bases to trimming and J lost 0 bases, with 6 bases between them. CDR1 SGHRS and CDR2 YFSETQ come from the germline V gene. This CDR3 comprises 15 residues. CDR3 sequence (DNA): TGCGCCAGCAGCTTGGGCAGGGCGAACACCGGGGAGCTGTTTTTT. It yields the protein CASSLGRANTGELFF.

J is TRBJ2-5 and V is TRBV7-3; 8 bases match TRBD2. With 2 bases clipped from V and 4 bases from J, the junction kept 6 bases outside the gene matches. Germline V gene data show CDR1 as SGHTA and CDR2 as FQGTGA. CDR3 length: 15 residues. CDR3 nucleotide sequence: TGTGCCAGCAGCTTAGGCGGGGGGATTGGAGAGACCCAGTACTTC. It specifies CASSLGGGIGETQYF.

The genes are TRBV2 and TRBJ2-7; 7 bases match TRBD1. This CDR3 is 14 amino acids long. Germline loops: CDR1 SNHLY, CDR2 FYNNEI. V lost 10 bases and J lost 3; bases outside the gene matches: 12. The CDR3 protein is CATGAGNRGYEQYF. The CDR3 region has the DNA TGTGCCACCGGAGCAGGGAACAGGGGCTACGAGCAGTACTTC.

This rearrangement joins TRBV7-9 to TRBJ2-5, with 8 bases lining up with TRBD1. The CDR3 is 14 residues long. With 5 bases clipped from V and 7 bases from J, the junction kept 9 bases outside the gene matches. In germline, CDR1 is SEHNR, CDR2 FQNEAQ (reference sequence). CDR3 amino acids: CASSQRDRGGTQYF. CDR3 nucleotides: TGTGCCAGCAGCCAAAGAGACAGGGGCGGGACCCAGTACTTC.

This chain connects TRBV6-5 to TRBJ2-3; 7 positions match TRBD1. The CDR3 consists of 15 residues. J was trimmed by 1 base and V by 5 bases; bases with no gene match: 6. The V gene's germline CDR1 is MNHEY and CDR2 SVGAGI. The CDR3 here is CASSRDRARTDTQYF. The CDR3 DNA follows: TGTGCCAGCAGTCGTGACAGGGCTCGCACAGATACGCAGTATTTT.

The chain links TRBV28 to TRBJ1-2; TRBD1 aligns across 7 bases. Unmatched junction bases numbered 9, after V lost 8 bases and J lost 3 bases. This CDR3 has 14 amino acids. The germline V gene has CDR1 MDHEN and CDR2 SYDVKM. CDR3 residues: CASSGDSHYYGYTF. The CDR3 DNA is TGTGCCAGCTCCGGGGACAGCCACTACTATGGCTACACCTTC.

The chain links TRBV3-1 (or the pseudogene TRBV3-2) to TRBJ1-1; 8 bases match TRBD1. V lost 1 base to trimming and J lost 5 bases; unmatched junction nucleotides: 3. This CDR3 region has 14 residues. Germline CDR1 and CDR2: LGHDT and YNNKEL (reference sequence). CDR3 sequence reads: CASSQGTGRTEAFF. The CDR3 DNA sequence: TGTGCCAGCAGCCAAGGGACAGGGAGGACTGAAGCTTTCTTT.

The genes are TRBV2 and TRBJ2-7; 11 bases are shared with TRBD2. The junction had 4 bases not matched to a gene; V was cut back by 6 bases and J by 0 bases. The CDR3 is made up of 15 amino acids. Germline V gene sequence: CDR1 SNHLY, CDR2 FYNNEI. CDR3 region: CASRETSGVSYEQYF. The CDR3 coding sequence is TGTGCCAGCAGGGAGACTAGCGGGGTCTCCTACGAGCAGTACTTC.

The J gene is TRBJ1-3, the V gene TRBV18; perhaps TRBD1 as D (6 bases). The CDR3 has 16 amino acids. From germline, CDR1 is KGHSH and CDR2 LQKENI. V lost 3 bases and J 1 base, leaving 13 bases between the germline ends. For the CDR3, the DNA is TGTGCCAGCTCACCCGTACAGGGATCTTCTGGAAACACCATATATTTT. It encodes CASSPVQGSSGNTIYF.

The chain uses TRBV28 and TRBJ1-1; D possibly corresponds to TRBD1 (6 bases). Germline assignment: CDR1 MDHEN and CDR2 SYDVKM. Trimming took 5 bases from V and 0 from J, leaving 22 bases between them. There are 18 residues in the CDR3. CDR3 bases: TGTGCCAGCAGTCAAAGGGCTCGGACAGATCATATGAACACTGAAGCTTTCTTT. Its translation: CASSQRARTDHMNTEAFF.

The chain couples TRBV12-5 to TRBJ1-1, with 8 bases matching TRBD1. The trim removed 7 bases at V and 2 bases at J, leaving 3 bases unmatched. The CDR3 consists of 13 residues. Per the germline V gene, CDR1 is LGHNT and CDR2 is FRNRAP. The CDR3 nucleotides are TGTGCTAGTGTGCAGGGGGCAAACACTGAAGCTTTCTTT. Translated: CASVQGANTEAFF.

The chain has TRBV7-2 and TRBJ2-7; 8 nucleotides align to TRBD2. The trim removed 5 bases at V and 7 bases at J, leaving 10 bases unmatched. CDR1 is SGHTA and CDR2 is FQGNSA in the germline V gene. The CDR3 is made up of 14 amino acids. The CDR3 is CASSQSSGNQEQYF. Here the CDR3 DNA reads TGTGCCAGCAGCCAAAGTAGCGGGAATCAAGAGCAGTACTTC.